These 17 T cell receptor beta chains were all obtained from the same sample, sequenced in a study of cytomegalovirus exposure and HLA in healthy donors. PCR employed 60 Vbeta and 13 Jbeta primers. TCRdb's table, derived via immunoSEQ multiplex PCR, lists solely in-frame clones and lacks some. The sample includes roughly 130,000 clones, 70% to 80% of them seen just once. The sample comprised PBMCs. All receptors come from a woman aged 55 to 70 in good health and CMV-seropositive.

V gene TRBV5-6 combines with J gene TRBJ2-3; TRBD2 aligns across 7 bases. Per the germline V gene, CDR1 is SGHDT and CDR2 is YYEEEE. V shed 2 bases and J 0 bases; nucleotides not matched to a gene: 9. CDR3 size: 17 residues. This CDR3 reads CASSFDGGTFSTDTQYF. DNA for the CDR3: TGTGCCAGCAGCTTTGACGGGGGGACTTTTAGCACAGATACGCAGTATTTT.

The rearrangement joins TRBV29-1 to TRBJ2-3; D gene uncertain. Deletions cut 7 bases from V and 2 bases from J, with 16 bases between. The V gene's germline CDR1 is SQVTM and CDR2 ANQGSEA. The CDR3 has 14 amino acids. The CDR3 nucleotides are TGCAGCGCTACCCGAGGCGGAATCACAGATACGCAGTATTTT. It codes for CSATRGGITDTQYF.

CDR3 sequence (DNA): TGCGCCAGCAGTACGACAGGGGACACGCAGTATTTT. It yields the protein CASSTTGDTQYF. The rearrangement uses TRBV5-1 and TRBJ2-3, with 8 bases aligning to TRBD1. The germline V gene has CDR1 SGHRS and CDR2 YFSETQ. CDR3 length equals 12 residues. The junction had 5 bases not matched to a gene; V was cut back by 5 bases and J by 9 bases.

In this sample, this clone turned up once. The V and J genes are TRBV11-2 and TRBJ1-2, with TRBD1 as a possible D gene (6 bases). The CDR3 length is 17 residues. With 4 bases removed from V and 2 bases from J, the gap between germline ends came to 20 bases. Germline V gene sequence: CDR1 SGHAT, CDR2 FQNNGV. DNA for the CDR3: TGTGCCAGCAGCTCCTCTCCCGGGACAAACTTCAACTATGGCTACACCTTC. This gives the protein CASSSSPGTNFNYGYTF.

This chain uses TRBV6-5 with TRBJ2-5, with 7 bases identical to TRBD1. Germline V gene lookup returns CDR1 MNHEY and CDR2 SVGAGI. This CDR3 has 16 residues. V lost 4 bases, J lost 4 bases, and 12 bases stayed unmatched. CDR3 region: CASSSRQGRVGETQYF. CDR3 bases: TGTGCCAGCAGTTCCCGACAGGGTAGGGTAGGAGAGACCCAGTACTTC.

A few counts support this clone. The rearrangement uses TRBV29-1 and TRBJ1-2; TRBD1 aligns across 9 bases. The ends lost 5 bases at V and 7 bases at J; junction bases unmatched: 11. This CDR3 has 14 residues. The V gene's germline CDR1 is SQVTM and CDR2 ANQGSEA. DNA of the CDR3: TGCAGCGTTAGCCCGGGACAGGGTTACAGTGGCTACACCTTC. Amino acid sequence: CSVSPGQGYSGYTF. The whole variable domain, remainder taken from reference TRBV29-1 and TRBJ1-2, is SAVISQKPSRDICQRGTSLTIQCQVDSQVTMMFWYRQQPGQSLTLIATANQGSEATYESGFVIDKFPISRPNLTFSTLTVSNMSPEDSSIYLCSVSPGQGYSGYTFGSGTRLTVV.

This CDR3 reads CASSEGAGRWAEAFF. The CDR3 DNA is TGTGCCAGCAGTGAAGGGGCAGGGAGGTGGGCTGAAGCTTTCTTT. The chain has TRBV9 and TRBJ1-1, with D possibly matching TRBD1 (5 bases). Per germline, CDR1 SGDLS and CDR2 YYNGEE. CDR3 length equals 15 residues. Trimming removed 5 bases at V and 6 bases at J, with 20 bases between.

The chain has TRBV19 and TRBJ1-2, with 8 bases lining up with TRBD1. With V trimmed by 5 bases and J by 9 bases, 11 bases remained unmatched. The CDR3 contains 14 residues. Germline CDR1 LNHDA, CDR2 SQIVND (reference sequence). CDR3 loop: CASSSADRGNSYTF. Written as DNA, the CDR3 is TGTGCCAGTAGTTCCGCCGACAGGGGAAATAGCTACACCTTC.

The chain uses TRBV7-9 and TRBJ1-3, with 9 bases fitting TRBD1. The CDR3 spans 15 residues. J was trimmed by 2 bases and V by 5 bases; bases with no gene match: 4. In germline, CDR1 is SEHNR, CDR2 FQNEAQ (reference sequence). The CDR3 protein is CASSLQGAAGNTIYF. In nucleotides, the CDR3 is TGTGCCAGCAGCCTACAGGGGGCAGCTGGAAACACCATATATTTT.

The rearrangement uses TRBV6-6 and TRBJ2-7; possible D gene TRBD1, 6 bases. The germline V gene has CDR1 MNHNY and CDR2 SVGAGI (reference sequence). This CDR3 has 13 amino acids. Trimming pared 8 bases from V and 10 bases from J, leaving 21 bases between. For the CDR3, the DNA is TGTGCCAGCCGGGACCAACAGGGTGGAAAACAGTACTTC. The encoded protein is CASRDQQGGKQYF.

This clone was found a few times. The J gene is TRBJ1-5, the V gene TRBV6-1; D is unresolved. V was clipped by 7 bases and J by 7 bases, with 17 bases between them. CDR1 is MNHNS, CDR2 SASEGT, per germline. The CDR3 loop spans 14 amino acids. CDR3: CASTQVAARQPQHF. In DNA form, the CDR3 reads TGTGCCAGCACCCAGGTGGCCGCTCGGCAGCCCCAGCATTTT.

V usage is TRBV7-8 and J usage is TRBJ2-5; D possibly corresponds to TRBD2 (5 bases). This CDR3 comprises 15 residues. The germline CDR1 and CDR2 sequences are SGHVS and FQNEAQ. V was clipped by 0 bases and J by 4 bases, with 12 bases between them. The CDR3 region is CASSLARVRAETQYF. CDR3 coding DNA: TGTGCCAGCAGCTTAGCGCGGGTCAGAGCAGAGACCCAGTACTTC.

This chain connects TRBV5-1 to TRBJ1-1; no clear D gene. The germline V gene encodes CDR1 SGHRS and CDR2 YFSETQ. V lost 4 bases and J 4 bases, leaving 20 bases between the germline ends. CDR3 length equals 16 residues. The CDR3 coding sequence is TGCGCCAGCAGCCCAAACCCCGTCGGGATGGGCACTGAAGCTTTCTTT. It encodes CASSPNPVGMGTEAFF.

The V call is TRBV2, the J call TRBJ2-5; TRBD1 matches at 8 bases. Unmatched junction bases numbered 7, after V lost 6 bases and J lost 4 bases. Per germline, CDR1 SNHLY and CDR2 FYNNEI. CDR3 length equals 14 residues. The CDR3 protein is CASRTGTGGETQYF. The DNA of the CDR3 is TGTGCCAGCAGAACCGGGACAGGAGGAGAGACCCAGTACTTC. Full variable domain (remainder filled in from reference TRBV2 and TRBJ2-5): EPEVTQTPSHQVTQMGQEVILRCVPISNHLYFYWYRQILGQKVEFLVSFYNNEISEKSEIFDDQFSVERPDGSNFTLKIRSTKLEDSAMYFCASRTGTGGETQYFGPGTRLLVL.

The CDR3 is CATSRAGQVEKLFF. CDR3 DNA sequence: TGTGCCACCAGCAGGGCGGGACAGGTTGAAAAACTGTTTTTT. The chain joins TRBV15 to TRBJ1-4; 8 nucleotides match TRBD1. The CDR3 spans 14 residues. Germline lookup yields CDR1 LNHNV and CDR2 YYDKDF (reference sequence). The V segment lost 3 bases and the J segment 7 bases; nucleotides outside the gene matches: 4.

This clone showed up just once. The chain combines TRBV7-9 with TRBJ2-3; maybe TRBD2 (6 bases). Trimming removed 7 bases at V and 1 base at J, with 15 bases between. This CDR3 has 15 residues. CDR1 and CDR2 (germline): SEHNR, FQNEAQ (reference sequence). The CDR3 bases are TGTGCCAGCAACCGACCGGGACTCGGCACAGATACGCAGTATTTT. Amino acid sequence: CASNRPGLGTDTQYF.

This clone appeared once. This chain's CDR3 is CASSPRDNPYEQYF. The CDR3 DNA is TGTGCCAGCTCACCAAGGGACAACCCCTACGAGCAGTACTTC. The V and J genes are TRBV18 and TRBJ2-7, with D perhaps matching TRBD1 (6 bases). V dropped 2 bases and J dropped 2 bases, with 10 bases sitting between them. The CDR3 runs to 14 residues. From germline, CDR1 is KGHSH and CDR2 LQKENI.